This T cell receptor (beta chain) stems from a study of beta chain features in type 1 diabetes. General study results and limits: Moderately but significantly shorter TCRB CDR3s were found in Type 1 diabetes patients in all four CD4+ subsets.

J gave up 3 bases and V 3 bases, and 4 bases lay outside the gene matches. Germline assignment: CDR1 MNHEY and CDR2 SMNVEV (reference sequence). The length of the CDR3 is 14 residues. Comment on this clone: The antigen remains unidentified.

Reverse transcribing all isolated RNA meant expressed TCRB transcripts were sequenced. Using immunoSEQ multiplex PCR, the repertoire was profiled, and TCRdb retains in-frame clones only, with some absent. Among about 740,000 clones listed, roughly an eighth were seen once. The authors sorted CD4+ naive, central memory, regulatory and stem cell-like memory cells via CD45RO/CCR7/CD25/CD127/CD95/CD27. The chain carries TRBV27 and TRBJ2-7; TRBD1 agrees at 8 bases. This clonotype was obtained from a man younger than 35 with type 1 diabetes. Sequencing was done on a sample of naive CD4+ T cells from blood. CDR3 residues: CASSLSGGFYEQYF. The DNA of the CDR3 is TGTGCCAGCAGTTTGTCAGGGGGCTTCTACGAGCAGTACTTC.